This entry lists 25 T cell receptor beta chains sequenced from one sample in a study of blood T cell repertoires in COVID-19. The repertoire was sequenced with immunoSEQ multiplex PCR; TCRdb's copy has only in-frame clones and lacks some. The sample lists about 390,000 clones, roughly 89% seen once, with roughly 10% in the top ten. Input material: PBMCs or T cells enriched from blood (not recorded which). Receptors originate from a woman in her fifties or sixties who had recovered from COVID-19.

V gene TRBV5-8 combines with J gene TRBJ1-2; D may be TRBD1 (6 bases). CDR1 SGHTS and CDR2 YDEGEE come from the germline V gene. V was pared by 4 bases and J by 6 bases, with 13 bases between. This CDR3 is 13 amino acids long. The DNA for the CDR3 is TGTGCCAGCAGCAAACAGACAGGTGATGGCTACACCTTC. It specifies CASSKQTGDGYTF. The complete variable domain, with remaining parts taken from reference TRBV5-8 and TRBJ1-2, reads EAGVTQSPTHLIKTRGQQATLRCSPISGHTSVYWYQQALGLGLQFLLWYDEGEERNRGNFPPRFSGRQFPNYSSELNVNALELEDSALYLCASSKQTGDGYTFGSGTRLTVV.

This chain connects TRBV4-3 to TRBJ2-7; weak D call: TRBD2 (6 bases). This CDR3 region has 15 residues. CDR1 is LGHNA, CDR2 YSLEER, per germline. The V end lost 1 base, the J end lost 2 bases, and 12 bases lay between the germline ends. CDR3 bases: TGCGCCAGCAGCCAAGCCTGGAGACTAGCCTACGAGCAGTACTTC. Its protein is CASSQAWRLAYEQYF.

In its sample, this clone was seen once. The CDR3, as DNA: TGTGCCAGCAGCTTAGCCCCCCAGGGGGGTTCCTACGAGCAGTACTTC. Translation gives CASSLAPQGGSYEQYF. This rearrangement joins TRBV7-2 to TRBJ2-7; TRBD1 might be the D (7 bases). Trimming pared 0 bases from V and 1 base from J, leaving 13 bases between. CDR3 length: 16 residues. In germline, CDR1 is SGHTA, CDR2 FQGNSA.

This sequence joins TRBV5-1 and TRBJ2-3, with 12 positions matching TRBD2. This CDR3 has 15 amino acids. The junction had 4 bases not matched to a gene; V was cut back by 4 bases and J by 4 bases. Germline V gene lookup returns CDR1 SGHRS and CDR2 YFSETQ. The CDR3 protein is CASSPTSGGPDTQYF. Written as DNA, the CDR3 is TGCGCCAGCAGCCCGACTAGCGGGGGACCAGATACGCAGTATTTT.

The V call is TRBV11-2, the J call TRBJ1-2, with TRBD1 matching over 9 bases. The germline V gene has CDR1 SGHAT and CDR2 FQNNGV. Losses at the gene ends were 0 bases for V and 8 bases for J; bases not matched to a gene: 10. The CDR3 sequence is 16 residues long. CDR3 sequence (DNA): TGTGCCAGCAGCTTAGAAGTGACAGGGGGTGAGAAGGGCTACACCTTC. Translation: CASSLEVTGGEKGYTF.

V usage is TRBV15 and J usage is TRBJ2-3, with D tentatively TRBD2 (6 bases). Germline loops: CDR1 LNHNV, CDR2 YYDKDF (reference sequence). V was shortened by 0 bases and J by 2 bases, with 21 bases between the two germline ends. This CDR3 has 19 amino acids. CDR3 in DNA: TGTGCCACCAGCAGAGATTCAATGGGCGCGGGGTGGGTCACAGATACGCAGTATTTT. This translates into CATSRDSMGAGWVTDTQYF.

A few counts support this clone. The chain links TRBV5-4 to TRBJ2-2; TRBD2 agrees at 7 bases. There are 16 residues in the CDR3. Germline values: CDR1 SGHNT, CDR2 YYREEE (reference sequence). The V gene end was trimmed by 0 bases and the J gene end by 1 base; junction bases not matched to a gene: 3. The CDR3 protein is CASSLAAGVNTGELFF. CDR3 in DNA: TGTGCCAGCAGCTTGGCCGCGGGGGTGAACACCGGGGAGCTGTTTTTT.

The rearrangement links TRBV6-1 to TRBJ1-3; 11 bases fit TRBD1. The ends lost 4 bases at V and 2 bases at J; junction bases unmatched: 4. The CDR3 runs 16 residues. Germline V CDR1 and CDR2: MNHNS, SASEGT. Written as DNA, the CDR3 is TGTGCCAGCAGTGCGGGACAGGGGGTTACTGGAAACACCATATATTTT. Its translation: CASSAGQGVTGNTIYF.

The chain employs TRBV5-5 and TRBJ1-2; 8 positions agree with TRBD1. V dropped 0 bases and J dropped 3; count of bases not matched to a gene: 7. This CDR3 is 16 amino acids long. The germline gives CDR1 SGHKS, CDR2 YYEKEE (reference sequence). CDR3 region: CASSLAWTGIDYGYTF. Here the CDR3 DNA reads TGTGCCAGCAGCTTGGCGTGGACAGGGATAGACTATGGCTACACCTTC.

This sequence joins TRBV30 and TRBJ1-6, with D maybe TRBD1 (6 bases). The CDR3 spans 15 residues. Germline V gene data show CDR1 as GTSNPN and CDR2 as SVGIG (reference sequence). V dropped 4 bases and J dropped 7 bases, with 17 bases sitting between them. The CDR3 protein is CAWTRTGQRNSPLHF. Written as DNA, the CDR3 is TGTGCCTGGACCCGTACCGGACAGAGAAATTCACCCCTCCACTTT.

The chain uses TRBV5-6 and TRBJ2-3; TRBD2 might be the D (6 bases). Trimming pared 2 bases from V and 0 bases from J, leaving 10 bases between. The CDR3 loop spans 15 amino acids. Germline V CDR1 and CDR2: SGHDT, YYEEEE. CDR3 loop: CASSFRGTSTDTQYF. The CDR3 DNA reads TGTGCCAGCAGCTTCCGGGGGACTAGCACAGATACGCAGTATTTT.

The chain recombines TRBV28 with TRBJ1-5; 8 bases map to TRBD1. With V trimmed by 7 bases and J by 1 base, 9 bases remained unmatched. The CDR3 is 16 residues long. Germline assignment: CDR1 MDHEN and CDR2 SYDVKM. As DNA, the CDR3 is TGTGCCAGCACAGTTCCAGGGGGCAGGAGCAATCAGCCCCAGCATTTT. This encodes CASTVPGGRSNQPQHF.

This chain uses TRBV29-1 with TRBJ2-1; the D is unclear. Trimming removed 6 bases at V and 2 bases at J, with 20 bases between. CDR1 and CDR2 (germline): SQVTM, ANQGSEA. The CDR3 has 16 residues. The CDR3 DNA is TGCAGCGTCGCCCCCCAAGGTCCAGGTGCCTACAATGAGCAGTTCTTC. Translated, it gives CSVAPQGPGAYNEQFF.

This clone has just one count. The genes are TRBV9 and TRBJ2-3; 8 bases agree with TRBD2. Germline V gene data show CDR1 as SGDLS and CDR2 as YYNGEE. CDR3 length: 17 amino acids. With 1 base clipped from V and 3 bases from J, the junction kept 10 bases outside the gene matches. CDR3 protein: CASSVTPGGPGTDTQYF. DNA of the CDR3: TGTGCCAGCAGCGTAACGCCGGGGGGGCCAGGAACAGATACGCAGTATTTT.

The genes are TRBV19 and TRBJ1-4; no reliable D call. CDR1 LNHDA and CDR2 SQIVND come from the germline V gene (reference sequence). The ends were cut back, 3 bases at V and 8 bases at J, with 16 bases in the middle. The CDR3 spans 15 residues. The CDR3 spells CASSILLPGEEKLFF. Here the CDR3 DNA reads TGTGCCAGTAGTATCCTTTTACCCGGGGAAGAAAAACTGTTTTTT.

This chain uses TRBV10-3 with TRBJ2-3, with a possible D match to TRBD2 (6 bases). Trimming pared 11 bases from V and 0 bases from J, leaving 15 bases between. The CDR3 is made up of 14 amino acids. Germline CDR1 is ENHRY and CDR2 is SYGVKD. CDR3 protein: CASGPGTSTDTQYF. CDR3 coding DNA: TGTGCCTCGGGGCCGGGGACTAGCACAGATACGCAGTATTTT.

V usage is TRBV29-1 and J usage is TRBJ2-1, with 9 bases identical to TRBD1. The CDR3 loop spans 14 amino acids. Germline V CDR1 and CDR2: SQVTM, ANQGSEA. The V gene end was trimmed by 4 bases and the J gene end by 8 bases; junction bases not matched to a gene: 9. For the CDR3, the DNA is TGCAGCGTTGGACAGGGGGAATTATTCGATGAGCAGTTCTTC. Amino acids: CSVGQGELFDEQFF.

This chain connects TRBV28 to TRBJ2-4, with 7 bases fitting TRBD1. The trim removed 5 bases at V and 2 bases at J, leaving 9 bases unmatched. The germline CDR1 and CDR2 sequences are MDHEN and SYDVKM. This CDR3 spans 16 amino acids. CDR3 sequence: CASSITGVLTKNIQYF. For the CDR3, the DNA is TGTGCCAGCAGTATAACAGGGGTTTTGACCAAAAACATTCAGTACTTC.

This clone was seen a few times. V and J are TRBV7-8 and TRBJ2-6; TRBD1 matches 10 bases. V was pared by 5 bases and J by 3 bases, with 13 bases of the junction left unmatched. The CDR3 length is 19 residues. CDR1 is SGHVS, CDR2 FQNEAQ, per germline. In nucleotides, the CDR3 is TGTGCCAGCAGCACGAAAATGACAGGGGGCGGTGGTGGGGCCAACGTCCTGACTTTC. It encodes CASSTKMTGGGGGANVLTF.

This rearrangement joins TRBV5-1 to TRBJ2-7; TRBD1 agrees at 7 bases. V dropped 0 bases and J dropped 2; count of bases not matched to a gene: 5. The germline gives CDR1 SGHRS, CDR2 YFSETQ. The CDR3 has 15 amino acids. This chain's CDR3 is CASSLGGQGAYEQYF. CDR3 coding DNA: TGCGCCAGCAGCTTGGGAGGTCAGGGGGCCTACGAGCAGTACTTC.

The CDR3, as DNA: TGTGCCAGCAGAGTCTCATCCGGGAAGAATGAAAAACTGTTTTTT. Protein product: CASRVSSGKNEKLFF. The rearrangement links TRBV27 to TRBJ1-4; D not certain. Germline assignment: CDR1 MNHEY and CDR2 SMNVEV (reference sequence). The V end was cut by 6 bases, the J end by 5 bases, with 16 bases between. The CDR3 runs to 15 residues.

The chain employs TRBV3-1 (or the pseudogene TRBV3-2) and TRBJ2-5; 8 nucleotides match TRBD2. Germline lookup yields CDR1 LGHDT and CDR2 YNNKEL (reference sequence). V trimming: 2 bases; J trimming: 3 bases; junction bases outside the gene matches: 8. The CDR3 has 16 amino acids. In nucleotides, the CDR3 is TGTGCCAGCAGCCAACGGTCAGCGGGGGCCAAAGAGACCCAGTACTTC. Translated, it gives CASSQRSAGAKETQYF.

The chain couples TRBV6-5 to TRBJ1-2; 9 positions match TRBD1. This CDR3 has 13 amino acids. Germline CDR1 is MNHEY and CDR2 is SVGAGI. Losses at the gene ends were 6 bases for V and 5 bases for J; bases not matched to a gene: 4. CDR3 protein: CASSTGTGYGYTF. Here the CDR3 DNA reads TGTGCCAGCAGCACCGGGACAGGGTATGGCTACACCTTC.

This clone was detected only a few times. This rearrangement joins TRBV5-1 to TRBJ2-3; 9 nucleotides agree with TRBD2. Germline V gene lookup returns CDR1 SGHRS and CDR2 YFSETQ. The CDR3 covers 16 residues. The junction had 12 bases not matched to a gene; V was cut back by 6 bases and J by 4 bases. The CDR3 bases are TGCGCCAGCAAGCGGGGGGTGACAATGGAGTCAGATACGCAGTATTTT. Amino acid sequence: CASKRGVTMESDTQYF. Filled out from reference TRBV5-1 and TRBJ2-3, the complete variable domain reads KAGVTQTPRYLIKTRGQQVTLSCSPISGHRSVSWYQQTPGQGLQFLFEYFSETQRNKGNFPGRFSGRQFSNSRSEMNVSTLELGDSALYLCASKRGVTMESDTQYFGPGTRLTVL.

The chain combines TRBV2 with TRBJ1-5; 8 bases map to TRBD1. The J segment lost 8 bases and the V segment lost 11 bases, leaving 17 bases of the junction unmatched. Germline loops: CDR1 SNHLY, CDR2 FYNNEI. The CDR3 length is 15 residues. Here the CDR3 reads CACRTQGAAGEPQHF. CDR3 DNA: TGTGCCTGCCGTACTCAGGGGGCAGCAGGGGAGCCCCAGCATTTT. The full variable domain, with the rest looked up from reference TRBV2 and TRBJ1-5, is EPEVTQTPSHQVTQMGQEVILRCVPISNHLYFYWYRQILGQKVEFLVSFYNNEISEKSEIFDDQFSVERPDGSNFTLKIRSTKLEDSAMYFCACRTQGAAGEPQHFGDGTRLSIL.